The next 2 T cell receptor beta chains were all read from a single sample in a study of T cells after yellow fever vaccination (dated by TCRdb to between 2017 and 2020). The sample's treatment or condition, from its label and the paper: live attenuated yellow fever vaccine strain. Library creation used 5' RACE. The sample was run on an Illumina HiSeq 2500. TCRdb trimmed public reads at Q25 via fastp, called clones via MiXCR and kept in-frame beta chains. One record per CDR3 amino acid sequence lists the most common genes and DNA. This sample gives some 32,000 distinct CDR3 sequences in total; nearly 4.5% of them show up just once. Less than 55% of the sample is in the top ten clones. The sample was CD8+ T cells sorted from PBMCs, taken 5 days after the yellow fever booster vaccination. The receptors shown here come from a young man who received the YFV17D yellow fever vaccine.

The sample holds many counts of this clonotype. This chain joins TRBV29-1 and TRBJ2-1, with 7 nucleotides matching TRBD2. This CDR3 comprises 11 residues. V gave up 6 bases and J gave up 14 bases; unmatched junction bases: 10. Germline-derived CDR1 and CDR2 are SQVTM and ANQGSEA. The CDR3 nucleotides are TGCAGCGTCGCAACTAGCGTATACGAGTTCTTC. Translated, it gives CSVATSVYEFF.

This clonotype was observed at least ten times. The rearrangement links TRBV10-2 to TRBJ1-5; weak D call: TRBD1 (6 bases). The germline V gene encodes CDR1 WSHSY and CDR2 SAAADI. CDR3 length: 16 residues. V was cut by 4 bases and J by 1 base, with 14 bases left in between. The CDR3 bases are TGCGCCAGCAGTGCGGGGGGGCCCTCGAGCAATCAGCCCCAGCATTTT. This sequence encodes CASSAGGPSSNQPQHF.